Listed below are T cell receptor beta chains from one sample, sequenced in a study of blood T cell repertoires in COVID-19. TCRdb's table, derived via immunoSEQ multiplex PCR, lists solely in-frame clones and lacks some. The table includes some 350,000 clones, more than 80% detected once. The sample consisted of peripheral blood. The source is a woman in her thirties with COVID-19, enrolled during active disease. Each CDR3 is given with its conserved first and last residue. The order of the fields is V gene, CDR3 length, D gene, J gene, CDR3 protein. D genes are given only for firm matches.

v_call: TRBV6-6; cdr3_length: 15; d_call: TRBD1; j_call: TRBJ1-2; cdr3_aa: CAYSVDRGNLNGYTF
v_call: TRBV11-3; cdr3_length: 17; d_call: NA; j_call: TRBJ2-2; cdr3_aa: CASSLGLWEVGTGELFF
v_call: TRBV10-3; cdr3_length: 15; d_call: TRBD2; j_call: TRBJ2-1; cdr3_aa: CAISEPAGGDNEQFF
v_call: TRBV29-1; cdr3_length: 15; d_call: NA; j_call: TRBJ2-1; cdr3_aa: CSVEAEGPPRGEQFF
v_call: TRBV6-6; cdr3_length: 12; d_call: NA; j_call: TRBJ1-2; cdr3_aa: CASSYPDRNYTF
v_call: TRBV12-3/TRBV12-4; cdr3_length: 13; d_call: NA; j_call: TRBJ2-1; cdr3_aa: CASKEPGGNEQFF
v_call: TRBV6-5; cdr3_length: 14; d_call: TRBD1; j_call: TRBJ2-7; cdr3_aa: CASSPGTGFAEQYF
v_call: TRBV4-3; cdr3_length: 16; d_call: TRBD2; j_call: TRBJ2-1; cdr3_aa: CASSQDRRGGQREQFF
v_call: TRBV5-5; cdr3_length: 15; d_call: NA; j_call: TRBJ1-2; cdr3_aa: CASSLEGQGLYGYTF
v_call: TRBV7-9; cdr3_length: 12; d_call: NA; j_call: TRBJ2-3; cdr3_aa: CASSRLTDTQYF
v_call: TRBV19; cdr3_length: 16; d_call: TRBD2; j_call: TRBJ2-1; cdr3_aa: CASSISSGAPYNEQFF
v_call: TRBV4-3; cdr3_length: 17; d_call: NA; j_call: TRBJ2-3; cdr3_aa: CASSQDLAFTSTDTQYF
v_call: TRBV2; cdr3_length: 15; d_call: TRBD2; j_call: TRBJ2-1; cdr3_aa: CASGPGGRAYNEQFF
v_call: TRBV6-2/TRBV6-3; cdr3_length: 17; d_call: NA; j_call: TRBJ2-3; cdr3_aa: CASSYIGDAPSTDTQYF
v_call: TRBV28; cdr3_length: 16; d_call: TRBD1; j_call: TRBJ1-1; cdr3_aa: CASSLYGTGKNTEAFF
v_call: TRBV27; cdr3_length: 14; d_call: TRBD1; j_call: TRBJ1-2; cdr3_aa: CASSLLDRGEGYTF
v_call: TRBV28; cdr3_length: 18; d_call: TRBD2; j_call: TRBJ2-5; cdr3_aa: CASSSRRERLAGLETQYF
v_call: TRBV6-2/TRBV6-3; cdr3_length: 12; d_call: NA; j_call: TRBJ2-7; cdr3_aa: CASSLEDYEQYF
v_call: TRBV4-3; cdr3_length: 14; d_call: TRBD1; j_call: TRBJ1-4; cdr3_aa: CASSQGQGNEKLFF
v_call: TRBV18; cdr3_length: 13; d_call: NA; j_call: TRBJ1-1; cdr3_aa: CASSPSEGAEAFF
v_call: TRBV11-3; cdr3_length: 15; d_call: NA; j_call: TRBJ2-5; cdr3_aa: CASSSRGGNQETQYF
v_call: TRBV4-3; cdr3_length: 16; d_call: NA; j_call: TRBJ1-4; cdr3_aa: CASSQERQPGGEKLFF
v_call: TRBV5-1; cdr3_length: 13; d_call: NA; j_call: TRBJ1-6; cdr3_aa: CASSLEGKSPLHF
v_call: TRBV18; cdr3_length: 19; d_call: NA; j_call: TRBJ2-1; cdr3_aa: CASSPQVLGDSLSVNEQFF
v_call: TRBV15; cdr3_length: 17; d_call: NA; j_call: TRBJ1-3; cdr3_aa: CATSRKGTGTSGNTIYF
v_call: TRBV19; cdr3_length: 15; d_call: NA; j_call: TRBJ2-2; cdr3_aa: CASNPQAIPTGELFF
v_call: TRBV6-2/TRBV6-3; cdr3_length: 13; d_call: NA; j_call: TRBJ1-4; cdr3_aa: CASSTDTDEKLFF
v_call: TRBV5-6; cdr3_length: 15; d_call: TRBD1; j_call: TRBJ2-1; cdr3_aa: CASSLWDRPYNEQFF
v_call: TRBV18; cdr3_length: 14; d_call: NA; j_call: TRBJ1-2; cdr3_aa: CASSPPGGEGGYTF
v_call: TRBV2; cdr3_length: 17; d_call: TRBD1; j_call: TRBJ2-5; cdr3_aa: CASSEVGTGWEKETQYF
v_call: TRBV2; cdr3_length: 14; d_call: TRBD2; j_call: TRBJ2-1; cdr3_aa: CASRPGTTNNEQFF
v_call: TRBV11-2; cdr3_length: 15; d_call: NA; j_call: TRBJ1-6; cdr3_aa: CASSLVRGNNSPLHF
v_call: TRBV27; cdr3_length: 16; d_call: TRBD1; j_call: TRBJ2-7; cdr3_aa: CASSISGQGNSYEQYF
v_call: TRBV19; cdr3_length: 15; d_call: TRBD1; j_call: TRBJ1-5; cdr3_aa: CASREGQGSNQPQHF
v_call: TRBV3-1/TRBV3-2; cdr3_length: 18; d_call: TRBD2; j_call: TRBJ2-1; cdr3_aa: CASSQTWTSGTAYNEQFF
v_call: TRBV27; cdr3_length: 11; d_call: NA; j_call: TRBJ2-7; cdr3_aa: CASSSGYEQYF
v_call: TRBV29-1; cdr3_length: 16; d_call: TRBD2; j_call: TRBJ2-3; cdr3_aa: CSVEVARSGGTDTQYF
v_call: TRBV6-2/TRBV6-3; cdr3_length: 16; d_call: NA; j_call: TRBJ2-5; cdr3_aa: CASSRLFGQTQETQYF
v_call: TRBV20-1; cdr3_length: 11; d_call: NA; j_call: TRBJ2-5; cdr3_aa: CSAPRGETQYF
v_call: TRBV21-1; cdr3_length: 11; d_call: NA; j_call: TRBJ1-5; cdr3_aa: CASSKGRGRHF
v_call: TRBV24-1; cdr3_length: 16; d_call: TRBD1; j_call: TRBJ1-3; cdr3_aa: CATSDGGTGHGNTIYF
v_call: TRBV6-2/TRBV6-3; cdr3_length: 17; d_call: NA; j_call: TRBJ2-1; cdr3_aa: CASSPPPRGGGTDEQFF
v_call: TRBV3-1/TRBV3-2; cdr3_length: 15; d_call: NA; j_call: TRBJ2-4; cdr3_aa: CASSQRFKEGDIQYF
v_call: TRBV7-2; cdr3_length: 14; d_call: NA; j_call: TRBJ2-4; cdr3_aa: CASSFPQLKNIQYF
v_call: TRBV28; cdr3_length: 18; d_call: TRBD1; j_call: TRBJ2-7; cdr3_aa: CASSSSPGTGTTYYEQYF
v_call: TRBV19; cdr3_length: 14; d_call: TRBD1; j_call: TRBJ1-2; cdr3_aa: CASSILDRGNGYTF